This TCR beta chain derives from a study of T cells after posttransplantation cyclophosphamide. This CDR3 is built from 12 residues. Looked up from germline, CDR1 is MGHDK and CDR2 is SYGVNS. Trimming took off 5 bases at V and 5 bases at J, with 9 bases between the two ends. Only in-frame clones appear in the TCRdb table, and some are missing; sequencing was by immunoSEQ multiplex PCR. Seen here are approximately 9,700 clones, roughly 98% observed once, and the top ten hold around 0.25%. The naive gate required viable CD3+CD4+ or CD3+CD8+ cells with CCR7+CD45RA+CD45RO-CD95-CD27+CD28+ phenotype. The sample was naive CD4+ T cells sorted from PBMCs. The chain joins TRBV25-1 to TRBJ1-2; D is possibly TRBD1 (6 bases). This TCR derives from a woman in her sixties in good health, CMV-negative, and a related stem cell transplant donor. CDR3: CASSWQGYGYTF. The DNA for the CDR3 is TGTGCCAGCAGTTGGCAGGGGTATGGCTACACCTTC.